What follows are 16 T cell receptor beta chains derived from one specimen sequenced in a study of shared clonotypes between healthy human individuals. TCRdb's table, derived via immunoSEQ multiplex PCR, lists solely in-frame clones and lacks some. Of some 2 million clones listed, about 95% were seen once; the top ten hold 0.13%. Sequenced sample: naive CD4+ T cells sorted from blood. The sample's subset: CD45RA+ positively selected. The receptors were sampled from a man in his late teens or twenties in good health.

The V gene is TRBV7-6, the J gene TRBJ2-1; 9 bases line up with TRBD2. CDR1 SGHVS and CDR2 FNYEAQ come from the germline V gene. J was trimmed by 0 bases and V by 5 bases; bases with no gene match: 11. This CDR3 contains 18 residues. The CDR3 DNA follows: TGTGCCAGCAGCCCATCCAGCGGGGGGTATAGCTCCTACAATGAGCAGTTCTTC. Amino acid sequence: CASSPSSGGYSSYNEQFF.

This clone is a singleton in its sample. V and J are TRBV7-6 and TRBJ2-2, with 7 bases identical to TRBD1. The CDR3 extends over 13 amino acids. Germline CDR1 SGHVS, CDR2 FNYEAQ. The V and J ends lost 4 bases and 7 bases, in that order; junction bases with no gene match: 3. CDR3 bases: TGTGCCAGCAGCTCCCGGACAGGCGGGGAGCTGTTTTTT. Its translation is CASSSRTGGELFF.

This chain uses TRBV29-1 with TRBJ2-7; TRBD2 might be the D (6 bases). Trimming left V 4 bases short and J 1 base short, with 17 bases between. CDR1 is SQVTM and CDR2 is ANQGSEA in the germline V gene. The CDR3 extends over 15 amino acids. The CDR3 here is CSVVMGGFRSYEQYF. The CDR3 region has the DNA TGCAGCGTTGTTATGGGGGGATTCCGATCCTACGAGCAGTACTTC.

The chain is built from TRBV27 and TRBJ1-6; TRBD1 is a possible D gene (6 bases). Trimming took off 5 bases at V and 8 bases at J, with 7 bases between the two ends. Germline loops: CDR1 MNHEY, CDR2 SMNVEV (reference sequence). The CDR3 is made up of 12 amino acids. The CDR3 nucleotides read TGTGCCAGCAGTGGGGGCTATTCACCCCTCCACTTT. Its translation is CASSGGYSPLHF.

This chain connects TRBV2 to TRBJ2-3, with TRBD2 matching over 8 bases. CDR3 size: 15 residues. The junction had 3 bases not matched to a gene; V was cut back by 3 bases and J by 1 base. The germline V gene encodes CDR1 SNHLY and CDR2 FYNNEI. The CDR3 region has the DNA TGTGCCAGCAGTGACGGGGGGGGAGGCACAGATACGCAGTATTTT. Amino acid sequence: CASSDGGGGTDTQYF.

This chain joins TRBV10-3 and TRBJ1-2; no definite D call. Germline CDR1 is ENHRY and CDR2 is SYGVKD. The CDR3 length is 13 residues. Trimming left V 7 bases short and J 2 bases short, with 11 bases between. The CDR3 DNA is TGTGCCATCAACCCTACAGCGAACTATGGCTACACCTTC. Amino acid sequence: CAINPTANYGYTF.

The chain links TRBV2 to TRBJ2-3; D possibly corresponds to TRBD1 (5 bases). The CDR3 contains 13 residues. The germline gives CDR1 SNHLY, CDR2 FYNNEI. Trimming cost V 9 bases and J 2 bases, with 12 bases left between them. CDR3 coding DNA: TGTGCCAGTAGACAGAAGATCACAGATACGCAGTATTTT. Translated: CASRQKITDTQYF.

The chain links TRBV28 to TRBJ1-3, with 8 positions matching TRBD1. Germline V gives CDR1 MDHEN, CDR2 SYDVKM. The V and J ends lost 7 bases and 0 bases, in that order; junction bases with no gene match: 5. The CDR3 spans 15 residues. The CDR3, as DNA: TGTGCCAGCATATCGGGACAGGACTCTGGAAACACCATATATTTT. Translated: CASISGQDSGNTIYF.

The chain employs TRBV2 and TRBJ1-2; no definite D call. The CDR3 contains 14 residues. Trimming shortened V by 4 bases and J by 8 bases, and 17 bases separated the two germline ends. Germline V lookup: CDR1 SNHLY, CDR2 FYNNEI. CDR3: CASSGINNIGGYTF. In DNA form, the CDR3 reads TGTGCCAGCAGTGGGATTAACAATATTGGGGGCTACACCTTC.

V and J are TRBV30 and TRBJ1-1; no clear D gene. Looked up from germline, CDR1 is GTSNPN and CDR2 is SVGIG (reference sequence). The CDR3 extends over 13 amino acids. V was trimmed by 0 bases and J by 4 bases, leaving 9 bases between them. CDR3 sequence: CAWSVTRLTEAFF. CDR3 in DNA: TGTGCCTGGAGTGTAACCCGGCTCACTGAAGCTTTCTTT.

CDR3 protein: CASSLRQGPDEQYF. CDR3 coding DNA: TGTGCCAGCAGCCTACGACAGGGACCGGACGAGCAGTACTTC. This chain links TRBV6-1 with TRBJ2-7; 7 nucleotides agree with TRBD1. Trimming at V came to 6 bases and at J to 5 bases, leaving 10 bases not matched to a gene. The germline V gene encodes CDR1 MNHNS and CDR2 SASEGT. CDR3 length: 14 residues.

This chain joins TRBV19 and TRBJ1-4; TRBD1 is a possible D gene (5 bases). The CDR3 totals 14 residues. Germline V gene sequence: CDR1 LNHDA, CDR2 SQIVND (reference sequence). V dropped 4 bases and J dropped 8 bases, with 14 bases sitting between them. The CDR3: CASSTGGGSEKLFF. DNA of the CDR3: TGTGCCAGTAGTACCGGGGGAGGGAGCGAAAAACTGTTTTTT. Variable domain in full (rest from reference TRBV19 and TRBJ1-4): DGGITQSPKYLFRKEGQNVTLSCEQNLNHDAMYWYRQDPGQGLRLIYYSQIVNDFQKGDIAEGYSVSREKKESFPLTVTSAQKNPTAFYLCASSTGGGSEKLFFGSGTQLSVL.

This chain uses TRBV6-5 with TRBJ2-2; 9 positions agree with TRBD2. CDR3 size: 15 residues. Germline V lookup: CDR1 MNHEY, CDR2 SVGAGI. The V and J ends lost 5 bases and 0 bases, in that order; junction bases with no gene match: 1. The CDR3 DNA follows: TGTGCCAGCAGTCCTAGCGGGGCGAACACCGGGGAGCTGTTTTTT. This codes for CASSPSGANTGELFF.

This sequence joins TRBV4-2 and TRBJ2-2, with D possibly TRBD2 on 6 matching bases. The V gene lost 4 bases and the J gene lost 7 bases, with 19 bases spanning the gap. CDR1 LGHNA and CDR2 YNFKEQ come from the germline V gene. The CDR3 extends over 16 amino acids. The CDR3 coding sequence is TGTGCCAGCAGCCCCTGGGGGACTGCCATGGGCGGGGAGCTGTTTTTT. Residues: CASSPWGTAMGGELFF.

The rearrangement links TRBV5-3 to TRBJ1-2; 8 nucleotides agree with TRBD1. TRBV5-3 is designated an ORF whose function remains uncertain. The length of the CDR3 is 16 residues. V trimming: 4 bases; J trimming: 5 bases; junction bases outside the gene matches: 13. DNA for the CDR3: TGTGCCAGAAGCATAACGGGACAGGTCATCGGATATGGCTACACCTTC. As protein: CARSITGQVIGYGYTF.

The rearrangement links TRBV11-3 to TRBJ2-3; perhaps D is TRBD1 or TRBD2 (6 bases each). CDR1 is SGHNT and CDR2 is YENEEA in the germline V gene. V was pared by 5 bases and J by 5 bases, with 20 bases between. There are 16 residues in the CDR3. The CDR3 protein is CASSPRGTGGRDTQYF. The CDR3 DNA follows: TGTGCCAGCAGCCCCAGGGGTACAGGAGGGCGAGATACGCAGTATTTT.